The 13 T cell receptor beta chains presented below share a single source sample, sequenced in a study of T cell repertoires in cytomegalovirus infection. TCRdb re-analysed the reads in MiXCR, keeping a single row per CDR3 protein. Among 270,000 or so distinct CDR3 sequences listed, about 15% were seen once. The sample was CD8+ T cells from PBMCs. These TCRs come from a human donor in good health (CMV status not recorded). Some clones in this sample may be carry-over from other donors' samples.

The table lists this clonotype with many counts. The rearrangement uses TRBV6-2 or TRBV6-3 and TRBJ2-2; D is unresolved. Trimming took 6 bases from V and 6 from J, leaving 23 bases between them. The V gene's germline CDR1 is MNHEY and CDR2 SVGEGT. The CDR3 is 17 residues long. DNA for the CDR3: TGTGCCAGCAGCCACGGACCCCAACGACGAGTACCCGGGGAGCTGTTTTTT. It translates to CASSHGPQRRVPGELFF.

This clonotype was seen only a few times. V gene TRBV28 combines with J gene TRBJ1-1, with D possibly matching TRBD1 (5 bases). V was shortened by 3 bases and J by 5 bases, with 13 bases between the two germline ends. The germline V gene encodes CDR1 MDHEN and CDR2 SYDVKM. The CDR3 is made up of 14 amino acids. This chain's CDR3 is CASSLILGGTEAFF. The DNA of the CDR3 is TGTGCCAGCAGTTTGATATTGGGGGGGACTGAAGCTTTCTTT.

The rearrangement joins TRBV12-5 to TRBJ2-2; weak D call: TRBD1 (5 bases). Germline V gene data show CDR1 as LGHNT and CDR2 as FRNRAP. This CDR3 is built from 17 residues. Trimming took 3 bases from V and 3 from J, leaving 17 bases between them. The CDR3 DNA is TGTGCTAGTGGTTTTTCCCTTCAGGGTCAGGACACCGGGGAGCTGTTTTTT. This codes for CASGFSLQGQDTGELFF.

In this sample, this clonotype turned up many times. CDR3 bases: TGTGCCAGCAGCTTAGAGACCCTGGGCCTCGAGCAGTACTTC. Its translation is CASSLETLGLEQYF. The gene calls are TRBV7-8 and TRBJ2-7, with no clear D. V was shortened by 1 base and J by 6 bases, with 13 bases between the two germline ends. CDR1 and CDR2 from the germline V gene are SGHVS and FQNEAQ. This CDR3 is 14 amino acids long.

The chain couples TRBV29-1 to TRBJ2-3, with 8 nucleotides matching TRBD1. The V gene's germline CDR1 is SQVTM and CDR2 ANQGSEA. Unmatched junction bases numbered 3, after V lost 3 bases and J lost 4 bases. The CDR3 runs 13 residues. This CDR3 is CSVEAGGPDTQYF. The DNA for the CDR3 is TGCAGCGTTGAGGCAGGGGGCCCAGATACGCAGTATTTT.

This clonotype was found many times. The rearrangement uses TRBV5-6 and TRBJ2-1; 7 nucleotides agree with TRBD1. With 0 bases clipped from V and 16 bases from J, the junction kept 10 bases outside the gene matches. This CDR3 is 13 amino acids long. Per the germline V gene, CDR1 is SGHDT and CDR2 is YYEEEE. In DNA, the CDR3 is TGTGCCAGCAGCTTGGGCTTCGGGACAGACCCATTCTTC. Its translation: CASSLGFGTDPFF. Variable domain in full (rest from reference TRBV5-6 and TRBJ2-1): DAGVTQSPTHLIKTRGQQVTLRCSPKSGHDTVSWYQQALGQGPQFIFQYYEEEERQRGNFPDRFSGHQFPNYSSELNVNALLLGDSALYLCASSLGFGTDPFFGPGTRLTVL.

There are many counts of this clonotype. The chain combines TRBV7-9 with TRBJ1-5; D is unresolved. The V end lost 1 base, the J end lost 6 bases, and 7 bases lay between the germline ends. This CDR3 contains 13 residues. Germline loops: CDR1 SEHNR, CDR2 FQNEAQ (reference sequence). The CDR3 loop reads CASSLEASQPQHF. Written as DNA, the CDR3 is TGTGCCAGCAGCTTAGAGGCGAGTCAGCCCCAGCATTTT.

The genes are TRBV27 and TRBJ2-1; the D gene is possibly TRBD2 (6 bases). Looked up from germline, CDR1 is MNHEY and CDR2 is SMNVEV (reference sequence). This CDR3 region has 16 residues. V gave up 6 bases and J gave up 0 bases, with 15 bases separating them. The CDR3 is CASSQAGLSSYNEQFF. CDR3 DNA: TGTGCCAGCAGCCAGGCGGGGTTGAGCTCCTACAATGAGCAGTTCTTC.

This clonotype was counted a few times. CDR3 nucleotides: TGTGCCATCAGTGACGCCGGGACAGGGGGCACTGAAGCTTTCTTT. Its protein product is CAISDAGTGGTEAFF. This chain links TRBV10-3 with TRBJ1-1; 11 bases fit TRBD1. The CDR3 covers 15 residues. CDR1 is ENHRY, CDR2 SYGVKD, per germline. The V gene end was trimmed by 3 bases and the J gene end by 4 bases; junction bases not matched to a gene: 4.

This clonotype came up a few times. The chain carries TRBV6-4 and TRBJ2-3, with D perhaps matching TRBD2 (5 bases). CDR1 and CDR2 from the germline V gene are MRHNA and SNTAGT. The CDR3 runs to 15 residues. Trimming shortened V by 0 bases and J by 4 bases, and 11 bases separated the two germline ends. CDR3 loop: CASSDSFSGADTQYF. DNA for the CDR3: TGTGCCAGCAGTGACTCGTTCTCCGGGGCAGATACGCAGTATTTT.

This clonotype came up many times. The chain carries TRBV7-8 and TRBJ1-5, with a tentative D call TRBD1 (6 bases). V was shortened by 5 bases and J by 3 bases, with 11 bases between the two germline ends. The CDR3 totals 14 residues. In germline, CDR1 is SGHVS, CDR2 FQNEAQ. CDR3 coding DNA: TGTGCCAGCAGCCGTCGGGGGCCCAATCAGCCCCAGCATTTT. Protein product: CASSRRGPNQPQHF.

J is TRBJ1-1 and V is TRBV29-1; a weak D match, TRBD1 (5 bases). V was trimmed by 2 bases and J by 5 bases, leaving 9 bases between them. Germline loops: CDR1 SQVTM, CDR2 ANQGSEA. The CDR3 is made up of 12 amino acids. The CDR3 reads CSVEKRGTEAFF. The CDR3 region has the DNA TGCAGCGTTGAAAAACGGGGGACTGAAGCTTTCTTT.

The table lists this clonotype with many counts. The rearrangement links TRBV11-2 to TRBJ2-7, with D perhaps TRBD2 (7 bases). CDR3 length: 16 residues. The germline gives CDR1 SGHAT, CDR2 FQNNGV. V was trimmed by 5 bases and J by 6 bases, leaving 23 bases between them. The CDR3 protein is CASSPMVGGLLSEQYF. CDR3 nucleotides: TGTGCCAGCAGCCCCATGGTCGGGGGGCTCCTCAGCGAGCAGTACTTC.